A single sample gave rise to the 19 T cell receptor beta chains below, sequenced in a study of blood T cells in healthy people across ages. Primed by a sample-barcoded 5' primer and a J-beta primer mix, a second PCR proceeded for about 7 to 11 cycles. Each CDR3 protein is one row after TCRdb ran MiXCR on the 5' RACE reads. The repertoire holds some 1.8 million distinct CDR3 sequences, with about two fifths as singletons. The sequenced sample was blood. The receptor source for this set is a human donor in good health.

The CDR3 DNA is TGTGCCAGCAGCTTAGGGATTTTCGATACGCAGTATTTT. It translates to CASSLGIFDTQYF. The rearrangement uses TRBV7-3 and TRBJ2-3; D gene ambiguous. Trimming took 2 bases from V and 6 from J, leaving 9 bases between them. This CDR3 contains 13 residues. Germline loops: CDR1 SGHTA, CDR2 FQGTGA.

This clonotype has only a few counts. The chain joins TRBV12-3 or TRBV12-4 to TRBJ1-6, with 9 bases fitting TRBD1. J lost 7 bases, V lost 6 bases, and 1 base had no gene match. This CDR3 region has 13 residues. The CDR3: CASRQGANSPLHF. As DNA, the CDR3 is TGTGCCAGCAGACAGGGGGCGAATTCACCCCTCCACTTT.

The CDR3 region has the DNA TGTGCCAGCATTCCCAAAACCGGGAGGGTCTTCAATGAGCAGTTCTTC. Translated: CASIPKTGRVFNEQFF. The chain links TRBV27 to TRBJ2-1; 8 nucleotides align to TRBD2. Germline trimming cut 7 bases from V and 6 bases from J; bases unmatched to any gene: 14. Germline CDR1 reads MNHEY; CDR2 reads SMNVEV (reference sequence). The CDR3 extends over 16 amino acids.

V is TRBV20-1 and J is TRBJ2-3, with D perhaps matching TRBD2 (5 bases). V lost 2 bases to trimming and J lost 4 bases, with 19 bases between them. The length of the CDR3 is 16 residues. Germline V lookup: CDR1 DFQATT, CDR2 SNEGSKA (reference sequence). The CDR3 loop is CSARSPLASRADTQYF. The CDR3 nucleotides are TGCAGTGCTAGATCCCCCCTAGCAAGTCGCGCAGATACGCAGTATTTT.

The chain is built from TRBV9 and TRBJ1-2, with D unresolved. The CDR3 contains 15 residues. Trimming removed 0 bases from V and 3 bases from J, with 12 bases in between. The germline V gene encodes CDR1 SGDLS and CDR2 YYNGEE. The CDR3 here is CASSVAVGLDYGYTF. In DNA, the CDR3 is TGTGCCAGCAGCGTAGCAGTAGGTCTAGACTATGGCTACACCTTC. Filled out from reference TRBV9 and TRBJ1-2, the complete variable domain reads DSGVTQTPKHLITATGQRVTLRCSPRSGDLSVYWYQQSLDQGLQFLIQYYNGEERAKGNILERFSAQQFPDLHSELNLSSLELGDSALYFCASSVAVGLDYGYTFGSGTRLTVV.

This clonotype was found once. The V gene is TRBV7-8, the J gene TRBJ1-1; 7 bases are a match to TRBD1. V shed 5 bases and J 3 bases; nucleotides not matched to a gene: 6. The CDR3 has 14 amino acids. Per the germline V gene, CDR1 is SGHVS and CDR2 is FQNEAQ. CDR3 DNA: TGTGCCAGCAGCGTCGACAGGGCTTACACTGAAGCTTTCTTT. It encodes CASSVDRAYTEAFF.

The chain uses TRBV29-1 and TRBJ1-1, with D possibly matching TRBD1 (5 bases). Between the trimmed V and J ends, which lost 5 bases and 5 bases, there was a span of 15 bases. The CDR3 runs 13 residues. The germline V gene has CDR1 SQVTM and CDR2 ANQGSEA. The CDR3, as DNA: TGCAGCGTTCGACACGCATGGGGGACTGAAGCTTTCTTT. As protein: CSVRHAWGTEAFF.

V gene TRBV6-2 or TRBV6-3 combines with J gene TRBJ1-5; D unresolved. This CDR3 region has 15 residues. CDR1 MNHEY and CDR2 SVGEGT come from the germline V gene. The V end lost 2 bases, the J end lost 3 bases, and 11 bases lay between the germline ends. As DNA, the CDR3 is TGTGCCAGCAGTTACGGCCGGGTTACCAATCAGCCCCAGCATTTT. It yields the protein CASSYGRVTNQPQHF.

V gene TRBV15 combines with J gene TRBJ1-5; D gene ambiguous. The germline V gene has CDR1 LNHNV and CDR2 YYDKDF (reference sequence). V lost 10 bases and J 0 bases, leaving 13 bases between the germline ends. The CDR3 loop spans 14 amino acids. The CDR3 DNA reads as TGTGCCATGCGGAGAGTTTATAGCAATCAGCCCCAGCATTTT. It translates to CAMRRVYSNQPQHF.

V usage is TRBV4-3 and J usage is TRBJ2-7, with D unresolved. From germline, CDR1 is LGHNA and CDR2 YSLEER. CDR3 length equals 14 residues. V lost 0 bases and J lost 6, with 12 bases in between. CDR3 in amino acids: CASSQDDGRREQYF. The CDR3 nucleotides read TGCGCCAGCAGCCAAGATGACGGGCGACGCGAGCAGTACTTC.

CDR3 residues: CASSQDRVQGAFF. The CDR3 DNA follows: TGCGCCAGCAGCCAAGACAGGGTCCAGGGAGCTTTCTTT. The chain links TRBV4-1 to TRBJ1-1; possibly TRBD1 for D (5 bases). The length of the CDR3 is 13 residues. Germline V gene data show CDR1 as MGHRA and CDR2 as YSYEKL. V shed 0 bases and J shed 10 bases, with 12 bases lying between them.

The chain has TRBV4-3 and TRBJ2-3; D is uncertain. V was cut by 4 bases and J by 2 bases, with 16 bases left in between. CDR1 is LGHNA and CDR2 is YSLEER in the germline V gene. This CDR3 contains 16 residues. In DNA, the CDR3 is TGCGCCAGCAGCCCCCAGGAAGGGTTGGTCACAGATACGCAGTATTTT. Translated, it gives CASSPQEGLVTDTQYF.

This clonotype came up a few times. The chain recombines TRBV7-3 with TRBJ2-1; D is undetermined. CDR1 and CDR2 from the germline V gene are SGHTA and FQGTGA. The CDR3 sequence is 14 residues long. With 5 bases removed from V and 5 bases from J, the gap between germline ends came to 13 bases. CDR3 sequence reads: CASSPAHTDNEQFF. CDR3 sequence (DNA): TGTGCCAGCAGCCCAGCGCACACCGACAATGAGCAGTTCTTC.

This clonotype was observed a few times. V and J are TRBV4-1 and TRBJ1-2; the D is unclear. This CDR3 comprises 15 residues. Germline loops: CDR1 MGHRA, CDR2 YSYEKL. V gave up 4 bases and J gave up 6 bases, with 18 bases separating them. The CDR3, as DNA: TGCGCCAGCAGCCCCCACGCAACCGGGCCCAATGGCTACACCTTC. Its translation: CASSPHATGPNGYTF.

This clonotype was observed a handful of times. The rearrangement links TRBV28 to TRBJ1-2, with D unclear. Looked up from germline, CDR1 is MDHEN and CDR2 is SYDVKM. The V end was cut by 2 bases, the J end by 3 bases, with 13 bases between. The CDR3 sequence is 15 residues long. The DNA for the CDR3 is TGTGCCAGCAGTTTAAGGCGCCTATTGGACTATGGCTACACCTTC. This gives the protein CASSLRRLLDYGYTF.

V gene TRBV7-8 combines with J gene TRBJ2-1; 8 bases match TRBD2. Per the germline V gene, CDR1 is SGHVS and CDR2 is FQNEAQ. The CDR3 covers 16 residues. With 0 bases clipped from V and 5 bases from J, the junction kept 6 bases outside the gene matches. In DNA, the CDR3 is TGTGCCAGCAGCTTAGCGGATCTAGCGGGCCACAATGAGCAGTTCTTC. Protein product: CASSLADLAGHNEQFF. The full variable domain, its missing parts supplied by reference TRBV7-8 and TRBJ2-1, is GAGVSQSPRYKVAKRGQDVALRCDPISGHVSLFWYQQALGQGPEFLTYFQNEAQLDKSGLPSDRFFAERPEGSVSTLKIQRTQQEDSAVYLCASSLADLAGHNEQFFGPGTRLTVL.

The chain has TRBV6-6 and TRBJ1-4; D unresolved. Looked up from germline, CDR1 is MNHNY and CDR2 is SVGAGI (reference sequence). V was trimmed by 5 bases and J by 1 base, leaving 11 bases between them. The CDR3 has 15 amino acids. CDR3 amino acids: CASSDRHLTNEKLFF. CDR3 nucleotides: TGTGCCAGCAGTGATAGACACCTAACTAATGAAAAACTGTTTTTT.

The chain joins TRBV4-2 to TRBJ2-3, with 8 bases lining up with TRBD2. The CDR3 spans 20 residues. V was pared by 0 bases and J by 5 bases, with 19 bases of the junction left unmatched. The germline V gene encodes CDR1 LGHNA and CDR2 YNFKEQ. CDR3 nucleotides: TGTGCCAGCAGCCAAGAGCATGGATCTCGGGGGGGCCTATGGAGAGATACGCAGTATTTT. Translation gives CASSQEHGSRGGLWRDTQYF.

V and J are TRBV6-5 and TRBJ1-4; no firm D call. The CDR3 length is 11 residues. The ends were cut back, 2 bases at V and 12 bases at J, with 7 bases in the middle. Germline V gene sequence: CDR1 MNHEY, CDR2 SVGAGI. The CDR3 region has the DNA TGTGCCAGCAGTTACAACAGACAACTGTTTTTT. It translates to CASSYNRQLFF.